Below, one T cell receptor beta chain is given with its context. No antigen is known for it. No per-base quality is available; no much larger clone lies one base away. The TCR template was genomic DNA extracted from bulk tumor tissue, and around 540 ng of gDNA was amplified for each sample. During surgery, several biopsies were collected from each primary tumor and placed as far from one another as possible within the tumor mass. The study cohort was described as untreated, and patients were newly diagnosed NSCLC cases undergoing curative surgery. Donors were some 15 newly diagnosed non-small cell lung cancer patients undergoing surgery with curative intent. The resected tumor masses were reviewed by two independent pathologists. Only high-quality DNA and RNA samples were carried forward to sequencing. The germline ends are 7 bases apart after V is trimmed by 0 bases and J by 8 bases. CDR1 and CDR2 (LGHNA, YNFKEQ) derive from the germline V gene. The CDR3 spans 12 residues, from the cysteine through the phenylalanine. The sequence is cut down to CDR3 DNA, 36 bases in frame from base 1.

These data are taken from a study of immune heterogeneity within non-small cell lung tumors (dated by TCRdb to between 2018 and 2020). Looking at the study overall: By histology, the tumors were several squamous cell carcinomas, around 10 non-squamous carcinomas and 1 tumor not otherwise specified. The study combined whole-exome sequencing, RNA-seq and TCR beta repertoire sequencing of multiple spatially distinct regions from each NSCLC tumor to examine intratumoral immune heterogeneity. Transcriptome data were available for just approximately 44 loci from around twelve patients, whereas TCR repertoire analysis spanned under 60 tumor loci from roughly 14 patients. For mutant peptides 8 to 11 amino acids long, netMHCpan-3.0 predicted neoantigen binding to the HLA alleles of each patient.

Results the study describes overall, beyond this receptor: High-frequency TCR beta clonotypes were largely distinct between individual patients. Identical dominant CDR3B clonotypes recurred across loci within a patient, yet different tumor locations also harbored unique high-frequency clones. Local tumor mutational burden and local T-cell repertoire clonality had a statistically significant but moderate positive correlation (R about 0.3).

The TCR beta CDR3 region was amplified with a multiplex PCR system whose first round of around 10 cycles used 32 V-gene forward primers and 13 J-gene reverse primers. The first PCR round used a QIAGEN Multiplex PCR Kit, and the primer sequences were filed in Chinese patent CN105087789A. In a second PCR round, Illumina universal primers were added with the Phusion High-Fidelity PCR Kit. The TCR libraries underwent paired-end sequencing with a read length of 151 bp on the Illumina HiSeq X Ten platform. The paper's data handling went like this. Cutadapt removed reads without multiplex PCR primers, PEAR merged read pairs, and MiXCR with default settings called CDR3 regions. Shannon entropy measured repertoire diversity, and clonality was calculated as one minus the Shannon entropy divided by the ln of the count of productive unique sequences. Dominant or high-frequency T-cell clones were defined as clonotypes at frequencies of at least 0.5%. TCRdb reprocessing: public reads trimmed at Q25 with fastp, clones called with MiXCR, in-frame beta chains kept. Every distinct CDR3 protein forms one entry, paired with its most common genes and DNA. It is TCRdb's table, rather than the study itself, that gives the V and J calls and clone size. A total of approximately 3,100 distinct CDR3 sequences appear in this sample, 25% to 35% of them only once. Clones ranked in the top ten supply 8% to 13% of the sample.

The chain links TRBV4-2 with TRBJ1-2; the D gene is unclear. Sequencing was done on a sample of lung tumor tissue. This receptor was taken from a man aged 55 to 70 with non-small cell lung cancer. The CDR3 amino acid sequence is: CASSQENGGYTF. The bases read TGTGCCAGCAGCCAAGAAAATGGCGGCTACACCTTC.